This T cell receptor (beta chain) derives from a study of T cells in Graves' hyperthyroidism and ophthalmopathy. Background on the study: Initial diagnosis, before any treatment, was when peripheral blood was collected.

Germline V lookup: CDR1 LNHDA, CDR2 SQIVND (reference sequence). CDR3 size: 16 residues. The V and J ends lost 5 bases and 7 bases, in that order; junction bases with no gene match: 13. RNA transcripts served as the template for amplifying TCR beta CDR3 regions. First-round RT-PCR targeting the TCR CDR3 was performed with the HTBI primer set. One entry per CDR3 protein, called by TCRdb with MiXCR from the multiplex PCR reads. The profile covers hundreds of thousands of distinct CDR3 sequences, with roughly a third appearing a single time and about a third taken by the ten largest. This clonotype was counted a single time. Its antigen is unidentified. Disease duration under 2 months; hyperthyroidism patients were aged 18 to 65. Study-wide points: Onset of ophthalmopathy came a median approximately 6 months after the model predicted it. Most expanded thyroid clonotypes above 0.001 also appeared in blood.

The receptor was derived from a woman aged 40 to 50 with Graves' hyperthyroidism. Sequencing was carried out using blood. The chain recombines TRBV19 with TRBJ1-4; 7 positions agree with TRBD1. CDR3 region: CASSPLLAAGGEKLFF. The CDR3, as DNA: TGTGCCAGTAGTCCTCTTCTTGCGGCAGGGGGTGAAAAACTGTTTTTT.